The rows below give T cell receptor beta chains drawn from one sample of a study of blood T cell repertoires in COVID-19. Generated by immunoSEQ multiplex PCR, the TCRdb table keeps only in-frame clones and is missing some. The table records tens of thousands of clones, about 85% of them present only once. The sample taken for sequencing was peripheral blood. The receptors shown here come from a woman over 75 with COVID-19, enrolled during active disease. The CDR3 runs from the conserved cysteine through the conserved F or W. A D gene is named only where the DNA matches it firmly. Some rows mark clone size as missing; the rest say once, few, many or name a class of expanded clone.

D gene | clone size | J gene | V gene | CDR3 protein | CDR3 DNA
NA | NA | TRBJ1-4 | TRBV7-2 | CASSLGHAWPEKLFF | TGTGCCAGCAGCTTAGGCCACGCTTGGCCTGAAAAACTGTTTTTT
NA | NA | TRBJ2-1 | TRBV18 | CASSQRRADSYNEQFF | TGTGCCAGCTCACAAAGGAGAGCGGACTCCTACAATGAGCAGTTCTTC
NA | NA | TRBJ1-3 | TRBV28 | CASIGGPGTIYF | TGTGCCAGCATCGGGGGTCCGGGCACCATATATTTT
NA | NA | TRBJ1-6 | TRBV5-1 | CASSLKSDSPLHF | TGCGCCAGCAGCTTGAAGTCGGATTCACCCCTCCACTTT
TRBD2 | NA | TRBJ2-7 | TRBV18 | CASSRTSWYEQYF | TGTGCCAGCTCACGGACTAGCTGGTACGAGCAGTACTTC
TRBD1 | NA | TRBJ1-4 | TRBV3-1/TRBV3-2 | CASSQTVGTGLSEKLFF | TGTGCCAGCAGCCAAACCGTCGGGACAGGGCTTTCTGAAAAACTGTTTTTT
NA | NA | TRBJ2-7 | TRBV6-5 | CASARDSYEQYF | TGTGCCAGCGCCCGGGACTCCTACGAGCAGTACTTC
NA | few | TRBJ2-3 | TRBV9 | CASSVAGVTDTQYF | TGTGCCAGCAGCGTAGCTGGAGTCACAGATACGCAGTATTTT
NA | NA | TRBJ1-4 | TRBV19 | CASSITRFATNEKLFF | TGTGCCAGTAGTATCACGAGGTTCGCAACTAATGAAAAACTGTTTTTT
NA | NA | TRBJ2-4 | TRBV7-9 | CASSLARFGAKNIQYF | TGTGCCAGCAGCTTAGCCAGGTTTGGAGCCAAAAACATTCAGTACTTC
NA | few | TRBJ1-5 | TRBV15 | CATSRDWGDQPQHF | TGTGCCACCAGCAGAGATTGGGGGGATCAGCCCCAGCATTTT
NA | NA | TRBJ2-1 | TRBV9 | CASSVAGSYNEQFF | TGTGCCAGCAGCGTAGCCGGGAGCTACAATGAGCAGTTCTTC
TRBD1 | NA | TRBJ2-3 | TRBV3-1/TRBV3-2 | CASSLNTGAGTQYF | TGTGCCAGCAGCCTTAATACAGGGGCTGGTACGCAGTATTTT
TRBD2 | NA | TRBJ2-7 | TRBV28 | CASSLGGGSFGLAGGEQYF | TGTGCCAGCAGTTTAGGGGGAGGTTCTTTTGGACTAGCGGGAGGCGAGCAGTACTTC
NA | few | TRBJ1-3 | TRBV19 | CASSLPSRAGNTIYF | TGTGCCAGTAGTCTTCCCAGCAGGGCTGGAAACACCATATATTTT
NA | NA | TRBJ2-7 | TRBV7-2 | CASSFFPNSYEQYF | TGTGCCAGCAGCTTTTTTCCCAACTCCTACGAGCAGTACTTC
NA | few | TRBJ2-7 | TRBV4-1 | CASSSKGFYEQYF | TGCGCCAGCAGTTCGAAGGGGTTCTACGAGCAGTACTTC
NA | NA | TRBJ2-1 | TRBV5-1 | CASSLEGNEQFF | TGCGCCAGCAGCTTGGAGGGGAATGAGCAGTTCTTC
NA | NA | TRBJ2-2 | TRBV3-1/TRBV3-2 | CASTVTGATGELFF | TGTGCCAGCACCGTAACGGGAGCTACCGGGGAGCTGTTTTTT
TRBD1 | NA | TRBJ2-3 | TRBV29-1 | CSGTGGGTDTQYF | TGCAGCGGCACAGGGGGTGGAACAGATACGCAGTATTTT
TRBD1 | NA | TRBJ1-4 | TRBV5-5 | CASSLPTGGNEKLFF | TGTGCCAGCAGCTTGCCGACAGGGGGTAATGAAAAACTGTTTTTT
TRBD2 | NA | TRBJ2-1 | TRBV18 | CASSPLAGGTYNEQFF | TGTGCCAGCTCACCACTAGCGGGGGGAACCTACAATGAGCAGTTCTTC
TRBD2 | NA | TRBJ2-5 | TRBV24-1 | CATSDSEREPQETQYF | TGTGCCACCAGTGATTCCGAGCGGGAGCCCCAAGAGACCCAGTACTTC
TRBD2 | NA | TRBJ2-3 | TRBV6-5 | CATRELADSTDTQYF | TGTGCCACTCGAGAACTAGCGGATAGCACAGATACGCAGTATTTT
NA | NA | TRBJ1-2 | TRBV12-3/TRBV12-4 | CASSRAGGSGYTF | TGTGCCAGCAGCCGCGCGGGGGGCAGTGGCTACACCTTC
TRBD2 | NA | TRBJ2-7 | TRBV5-1 | CASSGGLAASYEQYF | TGCGCCAGCAGCGGTGGACTAGCGGCCTCCTACGAGCAGTACTTC
TRBD1 | NA | TRBJ1-4 | TRBV2 | CASRTGGHEKLFF | TGTGCCAGCCGGACAGGGGGACATGAAAAACTGTTTTTT
TRBD1 | few | TRBJ1-1 | TRBV7-9 | CASSLAGTGNTEAFF | TGTGCCAGCAGCTTAGCCGGGACAGGAAACACTGAAGCTTTCTTT
TRBD1 | NA | TRBJ1-4 | TRBV18 | CASSRGTGEIEKLFF | TGTGCCAGCTCACGCGGGACAGGGGAAATTGAAAAACTGTTTTTT
NA | NA | TRBJ1-4 | TRBV7-9 | CASSSTLGPNEKLFF | TGTGCCAGCAGCTCCACCCTCGGTCCTAATGAAAAACTGTTTTTT
TRBD1 | NA | TRBJ1-4 | TRBV18 | CASSRTGTEEKLFF | TGTGCCAGCTCGCGAACCGGGACAGAAGAAAAACTGTTTTTT
NA | NA | TRBJ2-2 | TRBV5-1 | CASSLQGITGELFF | TGCGCCAGCAGTCTCCAGGGGATCACCGGGGAGCTGTTTTTT
TRBD2 | NA | TRBJ2-3 | TRBV27 | CASSTLAGGRPDTQYF | TGTGCCAGCAGTACTTTAGCGGGAGGGCGTCCAGATACGCAGTATTTT
NA | NA | TRBJ2-7 | TRBV14 | CASSPVRVSYEQYF | TGTGCTAGCAGCCCCGTCAGGGTATCCTACGAGCAGTACTTC
NA | NA | TRBJ2-7 | TRBV9 | CASSSRGETYEQYF | TGTGCCAGCAGCTCCAGGGGGGAGACCTACGAGCAGTACTTC
TRBD1 | NA | TRBJ1-4 | TRBV12-3/TRBV12-4 | CASSRDRSEKLFF | TGTGCCAGCAGTCGGGACAGAAGTGAAAAACTGTTTTTT
NA | once | TRBJ1-2 | TRBV29-1 | CSVEEGAPGDYGYTF | TGCAGCGTTGAAGAAGGGGCCCCAGGGGACTATGGCTACACCTTC
TRBD1 | NA | TRBJ2-7 | TRBV18 | CASSRDSTYEQYF | TGTGCCAGCTCACGGGACAGCACCTACGAGCAGTACTTC
TRBD1 | NA | TRBJ1-6 | TRBV7-9 | CASSPPGQDSPLHF | TGTGCCAGCAGCCCCCCGGGACAGGATTCACCCCTCCACTTT
NA | NA | TRBJ2-5 | TRBV19 | CASSIRQDRGETQYF | TGTGCCAGTAGTATTCGACAAGACCGAGGGGAGACCCAGTACTTC
TRBD2 | NA | TRBJ2-1 | TRBV11-2 | CASSLGRREGGEQFF | TGTGCCAGCAGCTTAGGGCGGCGGGAGGGAGGGGAGCAGTTCTTC
NA | few | TRBJ1-5 | TRBV6-2/TRBV6-3 | CASSSGVGQGVQPQHF | TGTGCCAGCAGCTCCGGTGTTGGGCAGGGTGTTCAGCCCCAGCATTTT
NA | NA | TRBJ1-3 | TRBV19 | CASNAGRSGNTIYF | TGTGCCAGTAACGCAGGGCGCTCTGGAAACACCATATATTTT
NA | NA | TRBJ2-1 | TRBV11-2 | CASRYYRTEQFF | TGTGCCAGCAGATACTACAGGACTGAGCAGTTCTTC
NA | NA | TRBJ2-3 | TRBV24-1 | CATSDYSSTDTQYF | TGTGCCACCAGTGACTACTCTAGCACAGATACGCAGTATTTT
NA | NA | TRBJ2-7 | TRBV29-1 | CSVAGNSYEQYF | TGCAGCGTTGCGGGGAACTCCTACGAGCAGTACTTC
TRBD1 | NA | TRBJ2-7 | TRBV28 | CASSPDRGKYEQYF | TGTGCCAGCAGTCCTGACAGGGGGAAGTACGAGCAGTACTTC
NA | once | TRBJ2-2 | TRBV10-3 | CAIRRNTGELFF | TGTGCCATCAGGAGAAACACCGGGGAGCTGTTTTTT
NA | NA | TRBJ1-1 | TRBV11-2 | CASSLARATEAFF | TGTGCCAGCAGCTTAGCCAGGGCCACTGAAGCTTTCTTT
NA | NA | TRBJ1-1 | TRBV11-2 | CASSLGPGAFF | TGTGCCAGCAGCTTAGGCCCAGGAGCTTTCTTT
TRBD1 | once | TRBJ1-6 | TRBV3-1/TRBV3-2 | CASSHWGQGWGSPLHF | TGTGCCAGCAGCCACTGGGGACAGGGTTGGGGCTCACCCCTCCACTTT
NA | NA | TRBJ2-7 | TRBV30 | CAWSKGARGYF | TGTGCCTGGAGCAAAGGGGCACGAGGGTACTTC
TRBD2 | NA | TRBJ2-1 | TRBV7-9 | CASSLARGGHNEQFF | TGTGCCAGCAGCTTAGCGCGGGGGGGCCACAATGAGCAGTTCTTC
TRBD2 | NA | TRBJ2-1 | TRBV18 | CASSLAGAYNEQFF | TGTGCCAGCTCACTAGCGGGGGCCTACAATGAGCAGTTCTTC
NA | NA | TRBJ1-2 | TRBV9 | CASSDPGTPNYGYTF | TGTGCCAGCAGCGACCCCGGGACACCTAACTATGGCTACACCTTC
TRBD2 | NA | TRBJ2-3 | TRBV4-2 | CASSPGTSLYTDTQYF | TGTGCCAGCAGCCCAGGGACTAGCCTTTACACAGATACGCAGTATTTT
TRBD1 | NA | TRBJ1-2 | TRBV9 | CAGSGDRGTNYGYTF | TGTGCCGGCAGCGGGGACAGGGGGACTAACTATGGCTACACCTTC